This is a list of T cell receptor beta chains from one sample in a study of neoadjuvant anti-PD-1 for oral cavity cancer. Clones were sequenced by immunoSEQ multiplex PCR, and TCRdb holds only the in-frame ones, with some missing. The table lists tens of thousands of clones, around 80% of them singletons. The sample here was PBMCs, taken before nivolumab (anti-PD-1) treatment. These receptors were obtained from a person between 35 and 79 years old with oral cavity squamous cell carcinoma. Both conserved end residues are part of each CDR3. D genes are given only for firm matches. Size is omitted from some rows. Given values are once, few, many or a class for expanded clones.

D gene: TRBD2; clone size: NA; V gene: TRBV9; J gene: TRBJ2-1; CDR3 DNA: TGTGCCAGCAGCGTAGTGTTGACTAGCGGAGAGCAGTTCTTC; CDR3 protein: CASSVVLTSGEQFF
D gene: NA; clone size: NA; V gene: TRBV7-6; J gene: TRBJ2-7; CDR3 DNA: TGTGCCAGCAGCTTCGCCGACACGCCAGGGTCTCAGGAGCAGTACTTC; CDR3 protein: CASSFADTPGSQEQYF
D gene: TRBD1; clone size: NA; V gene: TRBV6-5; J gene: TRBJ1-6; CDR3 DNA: TGTGCCAGCAGTTGGGACAGCATTAATTCACCCCTCCACTTT; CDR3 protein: CASSWDSINSPLHF
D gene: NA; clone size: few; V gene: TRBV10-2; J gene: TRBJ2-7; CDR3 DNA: TGCGCCAGCAGTCAGAGAGGAGACGGACAGTACTTC; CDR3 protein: CASSQRGDGQYF
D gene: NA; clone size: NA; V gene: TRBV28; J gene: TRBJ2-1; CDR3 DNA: TGTGCCAGCAGTTTTGATCAGCGGAAGTACAATGAGCAGTTCTTC; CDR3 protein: CASSFDQRKYNEQFF
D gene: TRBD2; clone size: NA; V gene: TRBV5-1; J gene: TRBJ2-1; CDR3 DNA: TGCGCCAGCACCGGGACTAGCACTGAGCAGTTCTTC; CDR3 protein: CASTGTSTEQFF
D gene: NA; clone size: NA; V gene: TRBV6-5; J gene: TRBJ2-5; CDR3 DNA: TGTGCCAGCTCATTAGGCGCCGAAGAGACCCAGTACTTC; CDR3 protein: CASSLGAEETQYF
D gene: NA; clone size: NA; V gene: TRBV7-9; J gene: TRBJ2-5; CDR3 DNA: TGTGCCAGCAGCTTTGGTGCGAAGGAGACCCAGTACTTC; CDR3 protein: CASSFGAKETQYF
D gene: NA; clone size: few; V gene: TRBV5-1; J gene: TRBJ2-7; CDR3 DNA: TGCGCCAGCAGCCCCAAGGACATGCGGGAGCAGTACTTC; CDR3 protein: CASSPKDMREQYF
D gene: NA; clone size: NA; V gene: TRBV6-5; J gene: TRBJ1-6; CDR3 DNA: TGTGCCAGCAGTTACGGGCGCTCCTATAATTCACCCCTCCACTTT; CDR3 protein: CASSYGRSYNSPLHF
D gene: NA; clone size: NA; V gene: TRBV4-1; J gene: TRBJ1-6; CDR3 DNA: TGCGCCAGCAGCAACGCCCGGGACGGGGATTATAATTCACCCCTCCACTTT; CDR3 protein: CASSNARDGDYNSPLHF
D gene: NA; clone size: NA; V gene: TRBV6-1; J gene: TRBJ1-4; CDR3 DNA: TGTGCCAGCATGGGCAGCCATAATGAAAAACTGTTTTTT; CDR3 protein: CASMGSHNEKLFF
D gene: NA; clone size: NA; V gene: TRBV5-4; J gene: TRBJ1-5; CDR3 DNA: TGTGCCAGCAGCTTAGAGCCGAGGGGTCAGCCCCAGCATTTT; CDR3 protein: CASSLEPRGQPQHF
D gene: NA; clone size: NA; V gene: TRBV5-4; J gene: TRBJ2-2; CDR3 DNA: TGTGCCAGCAGCCTGGGGGGGGCGGCCGGGGAGCTGTTTTTT; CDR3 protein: CASSLGGAAGELFF
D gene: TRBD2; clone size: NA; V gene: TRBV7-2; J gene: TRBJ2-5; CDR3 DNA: TGTGCCAGCAGTAGCGGGGGGGCCGGGGAGACCCAGTACTTC; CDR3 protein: CASSSGGAGETQYF
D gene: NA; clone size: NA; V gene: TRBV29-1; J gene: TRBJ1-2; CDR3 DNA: TGCAGCGTTTCTACAGGGATCTATGGCTACACCTTC; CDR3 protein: CSVSTGIYGYTF
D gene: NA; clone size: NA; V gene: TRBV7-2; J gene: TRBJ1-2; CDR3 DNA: TGTGCCAGCAGCTTAGAAGGGAATGGCTACACCTTC; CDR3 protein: CASSLEGNGYTF
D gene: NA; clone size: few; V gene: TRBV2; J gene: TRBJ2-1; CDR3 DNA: TGTGCCAGCAGTGGAGGCGGAGACAATGAGCAGTTCTTC; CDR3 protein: CASSGGGDNEQFF
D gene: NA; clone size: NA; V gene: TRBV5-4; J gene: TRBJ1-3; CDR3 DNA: TGTGCCAGCAGCTTGGGGGGGACAAACTCTGGAAACACCATATATTTT; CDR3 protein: CASSLGGTNSGNTIYF
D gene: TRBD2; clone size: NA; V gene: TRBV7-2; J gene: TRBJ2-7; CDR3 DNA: TGTGCCAGCAGTCTGACTAGCGGGGGGGCGGACGAGCAGTACTTC; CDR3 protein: CASSLTSGGADEQYF
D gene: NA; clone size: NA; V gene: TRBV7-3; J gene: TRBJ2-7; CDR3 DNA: TGTGCCAGCAGCTCCCCCCCGGGTGTCCAGTACTTC; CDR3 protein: CASSSPPGVQYF
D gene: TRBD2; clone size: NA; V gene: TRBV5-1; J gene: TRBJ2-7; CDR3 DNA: TGCGCCAGCAGCTCCGTACGGGGGGGATGGTACGAGCAGTACTTC; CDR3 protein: CASSSVRGGWYEQYF
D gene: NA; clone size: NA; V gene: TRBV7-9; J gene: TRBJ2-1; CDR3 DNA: TGTGCCAGCAGTTTGGGGGTGGGAGCGGAACAGTTCTTC; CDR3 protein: CASSLGVGAEQFF
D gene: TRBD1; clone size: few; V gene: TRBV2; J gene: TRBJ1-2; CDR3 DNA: TGTGCCAGCAGATTGACAGGGTACTATGGCTACACCTTC; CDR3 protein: CASRLTGYYGYTF
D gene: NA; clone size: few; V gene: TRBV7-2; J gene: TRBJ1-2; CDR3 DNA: TGTGCCAGCAGCCCCCGGCTGGGAAGGGGGAACTATGGCTACACCTTC; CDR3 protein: CASSPRLGRGNYGYTF
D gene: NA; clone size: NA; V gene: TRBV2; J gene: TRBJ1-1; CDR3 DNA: TGTGCCAGCGGCCCGAGGAACACTGAAGCTTTCTTT; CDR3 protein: CASGPRNTEAFF
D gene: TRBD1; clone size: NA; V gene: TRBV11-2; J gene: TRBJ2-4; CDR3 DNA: TGTGCCAGCAGCTTAGTACAGGGGGCGGGAAACATTCAGTACTTC; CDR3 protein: CASSLVQGAGNIQYF
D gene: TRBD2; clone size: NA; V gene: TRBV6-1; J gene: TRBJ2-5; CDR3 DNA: TGTGCCAGCAGTGAAGAAGTAGCGGGAAGGGGGAAGACCCAGTACTTC; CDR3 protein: CASSEEVAGRGKTQYF
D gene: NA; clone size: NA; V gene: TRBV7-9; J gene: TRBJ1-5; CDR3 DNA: TGTGCCAGCTCACCGGGTAGCAATCAGCCCCAGCATTTT; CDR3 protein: CASSPGSNQPQHF
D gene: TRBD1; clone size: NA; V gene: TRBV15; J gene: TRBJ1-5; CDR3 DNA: TGTGCCACCAGCAGAGAATTGACAGGGTATAGCAATCAGCCCCAGCATTTT; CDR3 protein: CATSRELTGYSNQPQHF
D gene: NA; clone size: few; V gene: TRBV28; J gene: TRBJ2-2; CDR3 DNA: TGTGCCAGCAGTTTTAGGGGGTTTTACACCGGGGAGCTGTTTTTT; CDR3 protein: CASSFRGFYTGELFF
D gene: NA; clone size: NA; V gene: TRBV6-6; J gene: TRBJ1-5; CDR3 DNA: TGTGCCAGCAGTTACGGGATCACAGGGCCCAATCAGCCCCAGCATTTT; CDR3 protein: CASSYGITGPNQPQHF
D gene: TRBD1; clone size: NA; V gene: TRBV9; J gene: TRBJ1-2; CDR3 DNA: TGTGCCAGCAGCGCTCCTCCGGGACAGGGTAACTATGGCTACACCTTC; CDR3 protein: CASSAPPGQGNYGYTF